This TCR beta chain was recovered during a study of response to subunit inactivated influenza vaccine. Study-wide results and limits: The authors suggested that few new T cells are recruited per seasonal influenza vaccination.

TCRdb used MiXCR to reprocess the RT-PCR reads, holding one entry per CDR3 protein. The sample lists roughly 180,000 distinct CDR3 sequences, about 9.3% occurring once. The CDR3 loop spans 14 amino acids. The V end lost 5 bases, the J end lost 7 bases, and 17 bases lay between the germline ends. Germline V gene sequence: CDR1 SEHNR, CDR2 FQNEAQ (reference sequence). Points on this clonotype: Its antigen is undetermined.

The clonotype originates from a man between 50 and 59 years old who received an inactivated influenza vaccine. This specimen consisted of non-naive T cells sorted from PBMCs, obtained on the day of vaccination. This chain joins TRBV7-9 and TRBJ1-1; possible D gene TRBD1, 5 bases. This CDR3 is CASSVGRLLSEAFF. DNA for the CDR3: TGTGCCAGCAGCGTGGGACGCCTATTGAGTGAAGCTTTCTTT.